A selection of T cell receptor beta chains follows, all from one sample in a study of OX40 agonist ivuxolimab in advanced cancers. TCRdb's copy holds only in-frame clones and misses some; the assay was immunoSEQ multiplex PCR. The table includes 70,000 to 95,000 clones, around 86% detected once. Source: CD4+ or CD8+ T cells sorted from blood, taken in a trial of the OX40 agonist ivuxolimab. Every receptor here comes from an adult with an advanced solid tumor such as melanoma, head and neck, liver or kidney cancer. Each CDR3 is given with its conserved first and last residue. The D gene is left open where the match is weak. Not all rows give a size; the values are once, few, many and, for expanded clones, a class.

14	TRBJ1-1	-	TRBD1	TRBV5-6	TGTGCCAGCAGCTGGGACAGCCTGAACACTGAAGCTTTCTTT	CASSWDSLNTEAFF
13	TRBJ1-2	-	-	TRBV5-1	TGTGCCAGCAGCTTCGGGGGAGGCGATGGCTACACCTTC	CASSFGGGDGYTF
13	TRBJ2-4	-	TRBD2	TRBV5-4	TGTGCCAGCAGACAAGCGGGGTATAACATTCAGTACTTC	CASRQAGYNIQYF
16	TRBJ2-5	-	TRBD2	TRBV7-3	TGTGCCAGCAGCTTAGGGCTAGCGGGTAACCAAGAGACCCAGTACTTC	CASSLGLAGNQETQYF
16	TRBJ2-4	-	-	TRBV5-1	TGCGCCAGCAGCTTGGAGCCAAATCTAGCCAAAAACATTCAGTACTTC	CASSLEPNLAKNIQYF
15	TRBJ2-5	-	TRBD1	TRBV7-9	TGTGCCAGCAGCTTGCAACAGGGGGTCGAAGAGACCCAGTACTTC	CASSLQQGVEETQYF
15	TRBJ2-5	few	TRBD2	TRBV28	TGTGCCAGCAGTTTACTAGCGGGAGGAGGGGAGACCCAGTACTTC	CASSLLAGGGETQYF
13	TRBJ1-2	-	-	TRBV2	TGTGCCAGCCTTCGGGGTATTTTTGACGGCTACACCTTC	CASLRGIFDGYTF
15	TRBJ2-7	-	TRBD1	TRBV6-1	TGTGCCAGCACCGGACAGGGGACCAAAATATACGAGCAGTACTTC	CASTGQGTKIYEQYF
15	TRBJ2-5	-	TRBD2	TRBV19	TGTGCCAGTAGTATCGGACTAGCGACTCAAGAGACCCAGTACTTC	CASSIGLATQETQYF
14	TRBJ2-3	-	-	TRBV27	TGTGCCAGCAGTCTACAGACTAGCACAGATACGCAGTATTTT	CASSLQTSTDTQYF
15	TRBJ2-6	once	-	TRBV19	TGTGCCAGTAGTATAGGCAACTCTGGGGCCAACGTCCTGACTTTC	CASSIGNSGANVLTF
13	TRBJ1-3	-	-	TRBV7-9	TGTGCCATTACGGGTCGGACTGGAAACACCATATATTTT	CAITGRTGNTIYF
13	TRBJ1-1	large	TRBD1	TRBV6-5	TGTGCCAGCAACTTACAGGGGAGCACTGAAGCTTTCTTT	CASNLQGSTEAFF
13	TRBJ1-2	-	-	TRBV7-2	TGTGCCAGCACCTTTGCGAGGACGGATGGCTACACCTTC	CASTFARTDGYTF
15	TRBJ1-2	-	TRBD1	TRBV7-2	TGTGCCAGCAGCGCAGGGACAGGCCTTTCGGGTGGCTACACCTTC	CASSAGTGLSGGYTF